These T cell receptor beta chains were read from a single sample in a study of molecular identifiers for immune sequencing clone quantification. TCRdb redid the calling of the PCR reads with MiXCR, one entry per CDR3 protein. The table has hundreds of thousands of distinct CDR3 sequences, roughly 27% seen once; the top ten hold 0.7% to 0.95%. Source material: naive CD8+ T cells from blood, with Jurkat cell RNA spiked in. The receptors stem from a human donor in good health. Some libraries in this study had Jurkat cell RNA spiked in. Both conserved end residues are trimmed from each CDR3. Each record gives: J gene, V gene, clone size, CDR3 protein. Clone sizes are given selectively: once, few, many, or a class where the clone is expanded.

TRBJ1-5 TRBV4-3 few ASSQDCAGDCSNQPQH
TRBJ2-7 TRBV4-1 - ASSQGLGPSYEQY
TRBJ2-7 TRBV20-1 - SASRTGGPYEQY
TRBJ2-3 TRBV7-9 many ASSPVPGTGEGADTQY
TRBJ2-3 TRBV9 many ASSQGAWDTQY
TRBJ1-4 TRBV27 - ASSPQGRFGEKLF
TRBJ2-7 TRBV2 few ASSDRSDGPYEQY
TRBJ1-1 TRBV10-2 - ASTEGTEAF
TRBJ1-1 TRBV6-2/TRBV6-3 many ASSYSIYTEAF
TRBJ2-2 TRBV19 many ASSIASRGGSGELF
TRBJ1-1 TRBV5-4 many ASSLGGEPPIEAF
TRBJ2-7 TRBV7-9 - ASTPGRGGLYEQY
TRBJ1-4 TRBV6-2/TRBV6-3 - ASEAPTNEKLF
TRBJ1-3 TRBV3-1 many ASSQSGRISGNTIY
TRBJ1-4 TRBV12-3/TRBV12-4 many ASSSPWGEKLF
TRBJ2-2 TRBV6-5 few ASSYSFLGGNTGELF
TRBJ1-5 TRBV27 - ASSWGGPQH
TRBJ2-5 TRBV28 many ASSPTGAPQTQY
TRBJ2-7 TRBV5-5 many ASSLVGGTRENEQY